Presented here are 10 T cell receptor beta chains from one specimen sequenced in a study of blood T cell repertoires in COVID-19. Assay: immunoSEQ multiplex PCR; the TCRdb copy retains only in-frame clones and omits some. The sample includes fewer than 55,000 clones, 81% of them seen just once. The sample taken for sequencing was peripheral blood. The origin of the receptors is a woman of 80 years or more with COVID-19, enrolled during active disease.

This clone showed up just a few times. The chain combines TRBV28 with TRBJ1-5; weak D call: TRBD1 (5 bases). Germline lookup yields CDR1 MDHEN and CDR2 SYDVKM. V was shortened by 2 bases and J by 4 bases, with 12 bases between the two germline ends. This CDR3 has 15 amino acids. The CDR3 spells CASSLRPGPNQPQHF. CDR3 DNA: TGTGCCAGCAGTTTAAGACCAGGGCCGAATCAGCCCCAGCATTTT.

V gene TRBV5-1 combines with J gene TRBJ1-2, with 7 positions matching TRBD1. Trimming took 5 bases from V and 3 from J; bases not matched to a gene: 7. The CDR3 consists of 14 residues. CDR1 and CDR2 from the germline V gene are SGHRS and YFSETQ. CDR3 residues: CASRETGNDYGYTF. The CDR3 nucleotides are TGCGCCAGCAGGGAGACAGGGAACGACTATGGCTACACCTTC.

A few counts support this clone. The V and J genes are TRBV10-3 and TRBJ2-7, with TRBD1 matching over 9 bases. The V segment lost 4 bases and the J segment 2 bases; nucleotides outside the gene matches: 3. Germline V gene sequence: CDR1 ENHRY, CDR2 SYGVKD. This CDR3 spans 14 amino acids. The CDR3 sequence is CAISGRTGAYEQYF. The CDR3 nucleotides are TGTGCCATCAGTGGAAGGACAGGGGCCTACGAGCAGTACTTC.

This clone has more than one count but fewer than ten. The chain is built from TRBV11-2 and TRBJ1-1; D unresolved. V was shortened by 5 bases and J by 5 bases, with 18 bases between the two germline ends. This CDR3 region has 15 residues. Germline values: CDR1 SGHAT, CDR2 FQNNGV. CDR3 nucleotides: TGTGCCAGCAGCCCCCTCCGGCAGGCTGGGACTGAAGCTTTCTTT. It yields the protein CASSPLRQAGTEAFF.

This clone came up a few times. The chain employs TRBV6-1 and TRBJ2-5, with D tentatively TRBD2 (6 bases). Germline values: CDR1 MNHNS, CDR2 SASEGT. The V end was cut by 1 base, the J end by 4 bases, with 28 bases between. The CDR3 extends over 20 amino acids. The CDR3 is CASSEGRTPGAGGLTETQYF. CDR3 sequence (DNA): TGTGCCAGCAGTGAAGGGAGGACCCCGGGAGCCGGTGGACTAACAGAGACCCAGTACTTC.

The chain carries TRBV27 and TRBJ2-5, with 10 bases that match TRBD2. After removal of 5 bases from V and 1 base from J, the junction contained 7 bases not matched to a gene. The CDR3 is 16 residues long. Germline V gene data show CDR1 as MNHEY and CDR2 as SMNVEV (reference sequence). The CDR3 reads CASSPLAGPAQETQYF. The CDR3 DNA reads TGTGCCAGCAGTCCACTAGCGGGACCAGCCCAAGAGACCCAGTACTTC.

The genes are TRBV28 and TRBJ2-7; the match to TRBD2 covers 9 bases. From germline, CDR1 is MDHEN and CDR2 SYDVKM. V lost 8 bases, J lost 0 bases, and 17 bases stayed unmatched. The CDR3 runs to 18 residues. The CDR3 region is CASRVLRGSSGSSYEQYF. In DNA, the CDR3 is TGTGCCAGCCGGGTACTCCGGGGAAGTAGCGGGAGCTCCTACGAGCAGTACTTC.

This rearrangement joins TRBV6-5 to TRBJ2-1, with 8 bases identical to TRBD2. Trimming took 2 bases from V and 0 from J; bases not matched to a gene: 3. Germline V gene lookup returns CDR1 MNHEY and CDR2 SVGAGI. The CDR3 loop spans 16 amino acids. CDR3 DNA sequence: TGTGCCAGCAGTTACACCGGGACTAGCTCCTACAATGAGCAGTTCTTC. Protein sequence: CASSYTGTSSYNEQFF.

V is TRBV4-1 and J is TRBJ1-4; TRBD1 is a possible D gene (6 bases). The CDR3 totals 15 residues. Trimming cost V 2 bases and J 3 bases, with 10 bases left between them. CDR1 is MGHRA and CDR2 is YSYEKL in the germline V gene. CDR3 loop: CASSQNRDPNEKLFF. The CDR3 nucleotides are TGCGCCAGCAGCCAAAACAGGGACCCTAATGAAAAACTGTTTTTT.

The V and J genes are TRBV11-1 and TRBJ2-5, with 9 positions matching TRBD1. In germline, CDR1 is SGHAT, CDR2 FQDESV (reference sequence). This CDR3 region has 14 residues. V shed 4 bases and J 5 bases; nucleotides not matched to a gene: 5. CDR3 coding DNA: TGTGCCAGCAGCTCCACAGGGGGCGCGGAGACCCAGTACTTC. Its translation: CASSSTGGAETQYF.